This passage covers 26 T cell receptor beta chains from one sample sequenced in a study of shared clonotypes between healthy human individuals. Terminally differentiated effector memory CD45RA+ cells were excluded from the naive CD8 cells, which were CD45RO-negative and positively selected for CCR7. Clones were sequenced by immunoSEQ multiplex PCR, and TCRdb holds only the in-frame ones, with some missing. The data contain 550,000 to 750,000 clones, 90% to 95% of them singletons. The material sequenced was naive CD8+ T cells sorted from blood. The receptors shown here come from a man aged 30 to 39 in good health.

The rearrangement joins TRBV9 to TRBJ2-1; the D gene is possibly TRBD2 (5 bases). Germline CDR1 SGDLS, CDR2 YYNGEE. Trimming removed 3 bases at V and 7 bases at J, with 20 bases between. This CDR3 has 16 amino acids. CDR3 amino acids: CASSALGYGGLNEQFF. CDR3 coding DNA: TGTGCCAGCAGCGCCTTGGGATACGGAGGTTTAAATGAGCAGTTCTTC.

Here the CDR3 reads CASSEDRAFF. CDR3 DNA sequence: TGTGCCAGCAGTGAAGATAGAGCTTTCTTT. The J gene is TRBJ1-1, the V gene TRBV2; no clear D. Trimming took 1 base from V and 10 from J, leaving 4 bases between them. The CDR3 runs to 10 residues. The germline CDR1 and CDR2 sequences are SNHLY and FYNNEI. The full variable domain, rest sourced from reference TRBV2 and TRBJ1-1, is EPEVTQTPSHQVTQMGQEVILRCVPISNHLYFYWYRQILGQKVEFLVSFYNNEISEKSEIFDDQFSVERPDGSNFTLKIRSTKLEDSAMYFCASSEDRAFFGQGTRLTVV.

The CDR3 loop is CASSQKGQGALLYEQYF. The CDR3 nucleotides read TGTGCCAGCAGCCAAAAGGGACAGGGGGCGCTTCTCTACGAGCAGTACTTC. The chain employs TRBV14 and TRBJ2-7; 12 bases are a match to TRBD1. Germline V lookup: CDR1 SGHDN, CDR2 FVKESK. V lost 2 bases, J lost 3 bases, and 8 bases stayed unmatched. CDR3 size: 17 residues.

The chain is built from TRBV5-1 and TRBJ2-1; D not certain. Germline CDR1 SGHRS, CDR2 YFSETQ. CDR3 size: 12 residues. The V and J ends lost 3 bases and 15 bases respectively, with 16 bases between them. The CDR3 is CASSSGGKPAFF. DNA of the CDR3: TGCGCCAGCAGCTCCGGTGGTAAGCCTGCGTTCTTC.

This clone was recorded only once. The chain couples TRBV2 to TRBJ1-2; 8 bases line up with TRBD1. Germline CDR1 SNHLY, CDR2 FYNNEI. The V segment lost 2 bases and the J segment 4 bases; nucleotides outside the gene matches: 6. The CDR3 covers 15 residues. The chain's CDR3 is CASSESRGPTYGYTF. The CDR3 DNA reads as TGTGCCAGCAGTGAAAGCAGGGGGCCTACCTATGGCTACACCTTC.

This chain uses TRBV25-1 with TRBJ2-5, with D hard to call. V was trimmed by 4 bases and J by 5 bases, leaving 11 bases between them. This CDR3 is 13 amino acids long. Germline values: CDR1 MGHDK, CDR2 SYGVNS. In nucleotides, the CDR3 is TGTGCCAGCAGTGGGGTCGGAGCGGAGACCCAGTACTTC. As protein: CASSGVGAETQYF.

The chain couples TRBV5-4 to TRBJ2-3, with D possibly matching TRBD2 (6 bases). Deletions cut 4 bases from V and 2 bases from J, with 11 bases between. The CDR3 loop spans 14 amino acids. Germline V gene data show CDR1 as SGHNT and CDR2 as YYREEE (reference sequence). The CDR3 DNA reads as TGTGCCAGCAGCGGAGGGCAGAACACAGATACGCAGTATTTT. This encodes CASSGGQNTDTQYF.

With respect to this clone: Additional DNA sequences in this sample encode the identical CDR3. The rearrangement uses TRBV7-8 and TRBJ2-5; no reliable D call. Germline V gives CDR1 SGHVS, CDR2 FQNEAQ. The length of the CDR3 is 15 residues. V was clipped by 1 base and J by 0 bases, with 9 bases between them. The CDR3 nucleotides are TGTGCCAGCAGCTTAGTTGGCGGACACCAAGAGACCCAGTACTTC. Translating gives CASSLVGGHQETQYF.

The genes are TRBV4-3 and TRBJ2-4, with D possibly being TRBD2 (5 bases). V was shortened by 2 bases and J by 0 bases, with 8 bases between the two germline ends. The length of the CDR3 is 15 residues. Germline V gene data show CDR1 as LGHNA and CDR2 as YSLEER. The CDR3 coding sequence is TGCGCCAGCAGCCAACACGCGGGAGCCAAAAACATTCAGTACTTC. Translation gives CASSQHAGAKNIQYF.

This clone was counted a single time. This sequence joins TRBV28 and TRBJ1-2; 7 bases are a match to TRBD1. After removal of 6 bases from V and 4 bases from J, the junction contained 8 bases not matched to a gene. The CDR3 covers 14 residues. Per the germline V gene, CDR1 is MDHEN and CDR2 is SYDVKM. The CDR3: CASRLDRSGYGYTF. The CDR3 coding sequence is TGTGCCAGCAGACTGGACAGGTCCGGCTATGGCTACACCTTC.

The chain carries TRBV14 and TRBJ1-1; D is ambiguous. Germline CDR1 SGHDN, CDR2 FVKESK. This CDR3 is 15 amino acids long. Trimming took off 1 base at V and 4 bases at J, with 13 bases between the two ends. The CDR3 protein is CASSQVGEGGTEAFF. The CDR3, as DNA: TGTGCCAGCAGCCAAGTAGGCGAGGGCGGCACTGAAGCTTTCTTT.

The chain couples TRBV5-1 to TRBJ2-7; TRBD2 agrees at 11 bases. The V gene's germline CDR1 is SGHRS and CDR2 YFSETQ. The CDR3 runs to 15 residues. V shed 5 bases and J 1 base; nucleotides not matched to a gene: 5. CDR3 residues: CASSMTSGTSYEQYF. The CDR3 region has the DNA TGCGCCAGCAGTATGACTAGCGGGACATCCTACGAGCAGTACTTC.

The gene calls are TRBV5-5 and TRBJ2-2; no definite D call. Germline loops: CDR1 SGHKS, CDR2 YYEKEE (reference sequence). The V end was cut by 0 bases, the J end by 0 bases, with 6 bases between. This CDR3 has 15 amino acids. CDR3 region: CASSLVPANTGELFF. CDR3 in DNA: TGTGCCAGCAGCTTGGTGCCAGCGAACACCGGGGAGCTGTTTTTT.

This chain joins TRBV5-4 and TRBJ2-7; no clear D. The CDR3 consists of 14 residues. CDR1 is SGHNT and CDR2 is YYREEE in the germline V gene (reference sequence). The V end was cut by 4 bases, the J end by 2 bases, with 13 bases between. The CDR3 DNA follows: TGTGCCAGCAGCCCGGAGCCGGCAACCTACGAGCAGTACTTC. Protein: CASSPEPATYEQYF.

This chain uses TRBV7-8 with TRBJ2-1; 13 bases are shared with TRBD2. V was clipped by 3 bases and J by 7 bases; unmatched bases: 9. Germline V gene lookup returns CDR1 SGHVS and CDR2 FQNEAQ. This CDR3 comprises 17 residues. In nucleotides, the CDR3 is TGTGCCAGCAGCTTGGGCGGACTAGCGGGAGTATGGAATGAGCAGTTCTTC. Translating gives CASSLGGLAGVWNEQFF.

This rearrangement joins TRBV27 to TRBJ1-1; D is undetermined. Germline V gene lookup returns CDR1 MNHEY and CDR2 SMNVEV (reference sequence). The V end lost 5 bases, the J end lost 0 bases, and 13 bases lay between the germline ends. This CDR3 comprises 15 residues. The CDR3 DNA follows: TGTGCCAGCAGTCCCACCCCCACTGTGAACACTGAAGCTTTCTTT. Translation: CASSPTPTVNTEAFF.

The chain links TRBV27 to TRBJ1-4; 7 bases match TRBD1. The CDR3 is made up of 13 amino acids. Germline assignment: CDR1 MNHEY and CDR2 SMNVEV (reference sequence). J gave up 10 bases and V 5 bases, and 7 bases lay outside the gene matches. The CDR3 loop reads CASSQTGDRKLFF. The DNA of the CDR3 is TGTGCCAGCAGTCAAACAGGGGATAGAAAACTGTTTTTT.

Turning to this clone: Other DNA sequences in the sample encode the same CDR3. The V and J genes are TRBV29-1 and TRBJ2-3; D unresolved. CDR3 length: 11 amino acids. Germline V gene lookup returns CDR1 SQVTM and CDR2 ANQGSEA. V lost 0 bases, J lost 3 bases, and 1 base lay in between. In nucleotides, the CDR3 is TGCAGCGTTGAAGAGACAGATACGCAGTATTTT. Encoded protein: CSVEETDTQYF.

The chain links TRBV7-2 to TRBJ2-5, with 8 bases lining up with TRBD1. The germline gives CDR1 SGHTA, CDR2 FQGNSA. Trimming cost V 5 bases and J 5 bases; bases outside gene matches: 13. The CDR3 sequence is 16 residues long. Written as DNA, the CDR3 is TGTGCCAGCAGCATCGTGACAGGGGAACTAGGGGAGACCCAGTACTTC. Its protein is CASSIVTGELGETQYF.

The chain employs TRBV13 and TRBJ1-4; no firm D call. Trimming stripped 5 bases from V and 5 bases from J, with 9 bases between. This CDR3 is built from 13 residues. Germline V CDR1 and CDR2: PRHDT, FYEKMQ (reference sequence). CDR3 in DNA: TGTGCCAGCAGCAAGAGTCGGAATGAAAAACTGTTTTTT. Protein product: CASSKSRNEKLFF.

The chain combines TRBV28 with TRBJ1-4; D ambiguous. V shed 6 bases and J shed 3 bases, with 11 bases lying between them. Germline CDR1 reads MDHEN; CDR2 reads SYDVKM. This CDR3 contains 14 residues. CDR3 sequence reads: CASSVGIANEKLFF. CDR3 coding DNA: TGTGCCAGCAGCGTGGGGATTGCTAATGAAAAACTGTTTTTT.

This chain connects TRBV11-2 to TRBJ1-5, with D possibly being TRBD1 (5 bases). The CDR3 is 17 residues long. V was clipped by 6 bases and J by 3 bases, with 21 bases between them. Germline-derived CDR1 and CDR2 are SGHAT and FQNNGV. Here the CDR3 reads CASSQGAVLPDNQPQHF. CDR3 coding DNA: TGTGCCAGCAGTCAAGGGGCGGTTCTCCCGGACAATCAGCCCCAGCATTTT.

Here the CDR3 DNA reads TGTGCCAGCAGTAGAAAACTAGCGACCTCCTACAATGAGCAGTTCTTC. It translates to CASSRKLATSYNEQFF. The chain links TRBV9 to TRBJ2-1, with TRBD2 matching 7 bases. The CDR3 spans 16 residues. Trimming took 5 bases from V and 0 from J; bases not matched to a gene: 8. Germline CDR1 reads SGDLS; CDR2 reads YYNGEE.

The chain recombines TRBV7-9 with TRBJ2-1; TRBD1 matches 7 bases. CDR3 length: 15 amino acids. V was pared by 3 bases and J by 8 bases, with 10 bases of the junction left unmatched. Germline values: CDR1 SEHNR, CDR2 FQNEAQ (reference sequence). In DNA, the CDR3 is TGTGCCAGCAGCTTCAGGGACAGAGACGGCGATGAGCAGTTCTTC. It translates to CASSFRDRDGDEQFF.

V and J are TRBV29-1 and TRBJ2-7; no clear D. V was pared by 6 bases and J by 2 bases, with 11 bases between. The CDR3 consists of 12 residues. Per the germline V gene, CDR1 is SQVTM and CDR2 is ANQGSEA. CDR3 coding DNA: TGCAGCGTCTTAGATAATACCTACGAGCAGTACTTC. Residues: CSVLDNTYEQYF.

This chain uses TRBV5-1 with TRBJ2-7; 11 bases line up with TRBD1. This CDR3 has 13 amino acids. Germline V gene data show CDR1 as SGHRS and CDR2 as YFSETQ. Trimming removed 3 bases from V and 6 bases from J; junction bases left unmatched: 2. Here the CDR3 DNA reads TGCGCCAGCAGCTGGACAGGGGGCCGCGAGCAGTACTTC. Protein sequence: CASSWTGGREQYF.